The 32 T cell receptor beta chains below come from one sample, sequenced in a study of blood T cell repertoires in COVID-19. Sequencing was performed with immunoSEQ multiplex PCR; in TCRdb, only in-frame clones are kept and a portion is missing. The sample lists some 120,000 clones, around 89% occurring once. Sequenced input: peripheral blood. All receptors come from a man aged 45-60 years with acute or convalescent COVID-19.

This rearrangement joins TRBV10-3 to TRBJ1-4; D remains unclear. The germline V gene encodes CDR1 ENHRY and CDR2 SYGVKD. This CDR3 region has 13 residues. The V end lost 6 bases, the J end lost 8 bases, and 13 bases lay between the germline ends. The CDR3 loop reads CAIRGLESEKLFF. In nucleotides, the CDR3 is TGTGCCATCAGGGGCCTTGAGTCCGAAAAACTGTTTTTT.

This clone appeared a single time. The V call is TRBV7-9, the J call TRBJ2-5; no firm D call. Germline V gives CDR1 SEHNR, CDR2 FQNEAQ (reference sequence). The CDR3 spans 13 residues. The V end was cut by 8 bases, the J end by 5 bases, with 15 bases between. The CDR3 bases are TGTGCCAGCGCAATGCGCCTAGAGGAGACCCAGTACTTC. The encoded protein is CASAMRLEETQYF.

The chain links TRBV6-2 or TRBV6-3 to TRBJ2-7; a weak D match, TRBD1 (5 bases). The CDR3 is 16 amino acids. Trimming left V 0 bases short and J 1 base short, with 13 bases between. Per germline, CDR1 MNHEY and CDR2 SVGEGT. In DNA, the CDR3 is TGTGCCAGCAGTTACTCGGGAAGCCAGGGATCCTACGAGCAGTACTTC. Translating it yields CASSYSGSQGSYEQYF.

The genes are TRBV7-2 and TRBJ2-7; TRBD1 matches 7 bases. J was trimmed by 12 bases and V by 1 base; bases with no gene match: 12. The germline V gene has CDR1 SGHTA and CDR2 FQGNSA. The CDR3 extends over 14 amino acids. The CDR3 reads CASSLDLRGRGAYF. The CDR3 bases are TGTGCCAGCAGCTTAGATCTTAGGGGGCGAGGGGCGTACTTC.

The V gene is TRBV7-2, the J gene TRBJ2-3; 9 bases match TRBD2. Unmatched junction bases numbered 8, after V lost 4 bases and J lost 9 bases. The CDR3 is made up of 14 amino acids. Per the germline V gene, CDR1 is SGHTA and CDR2 is FQGNSA. CDR3 sequence reads: CASSSQTSGPTQYF. CDR3 nucleotides: TGTGCCAGCAGCTCACAGACTAGCGGTCCCACGCAGTATTTT.

This clone was observed once. The chain joins TRBV6-4 to TRBJ1-1, with D perhaps TRBD1 (6 bases). Germline V gives CDR1 MRHNA, CDR2 SNTAGT. There are 13 residues in the CDR3. Trimming stripped 2 bases from V and 4 bases from J, with 8 bases between. The CDR3, as DNA: TGTGCCAGCAGTGACACAGGGACCACTGAAGCTTTCTTT. It is translated as CASSDTGTTEAFF.

The rearrangement uses TRBV10-3 and TRBJ2-1, with 9 nucleotides matching TRBD2. V gave up 6 bases and J gave up 7 bases; unmatched junction bases: 10. There are 15 residues in the CDR3. Germline CDR1 and CDR2: ENHRY and SYGVKD. Written as DNA, the CDR3 is TGTGCCATCAGGGAGACTAGCGGTGGGTGGAATGAGCAGTTCTTC. It encodes CAIRETSGGWNEQFF.

On this clone: The junction departs from germline at one end; a sequencing error may be responsible. V gene TRBV7-9 combines with J gene TRBJ2-2, with D possibly being TRBD2 (5 bases). This CDR3 region has 14 residues. Germline values: CDR1 SEHNR, CDR2 FQNEAQ (reference sequence). The CDR3 region has the DNA TGTGCCAGTCAAACGGAACGCCCCTCCGGGGAGCCGTTTTTT. Residues: CASQTERPSGEPFF.

The chain links TRBV14 to TRBJ1-6; D unresolved. The CDR3 spans 14 residues. Between the trimmed V and J ends, which lost 0 bases and 8 bases, there was a span of 8 bases. The germline V gene has CDR1 SGHDN and CDR2 FVKESK. The CDR3 DNA follows: TGTGCCAGCAGCCAAGATCAGAGGTATTCACCCCTCCACTTT. This gives the protein CASSQDQRYSPLHF.

The rearrangement uses TRBV5-4 and TRBJ2-1; 7 bases line up with TRBD2. The germline V gene encodes CDR1 SGHNT and CDR2 YYREEE (reference sequence). The CDR3 length is 14 residues. Trimming took 0 bases from V and 8 from J; bases not matched to a gene: 5. The CDR3 nucleotides read TGTGCCAGCAGCTTGGAGACTAGCACCCATGAGCAGTTCTTC. Residues: CASSLETSTHEQFF.

CDR3: CASNRGPQETQYF. As DNA, the CDR3 is TGTGCCAGTAACAGGGGCCCTCAAGAGACCCAGTACTTC. This rearrangement joins TRBV19 to TRBJ2-5; 7 bases are shared with TRBD1. The CDR3 covers 13 residues. Germline V lookup: CDR1 LNHDA, CDR2 SQIVND (reference sequence). Trimming took 7 bases from V and 2 from J; bases not matched to a gene: 4. The whole variable domain, remainder taken from reference TRBV19 and TRBJ2-5, is DGGITQSPKYLFRKEGQNVTLSCEQNLNHDAMYWYRQDPGQGLRLIYYSQIVNDFQKGDIAEGYSVSREKKESFPLTVTSAQKNPTAFYLCASNRGPQETQYFGPGTRLLVL.

The rearrangement joins TRBV2 to TRBJ2-1; D is possibly TRBD2 (6 bases). Trimming stripped 6 bases from V and 12 bases from J, with 9 bases between. CDR3 length: 10 residues. The germline gives CDR1 SNHLY, CDR2 FYNNEI. CDR3 residues: CASRTLAQFF. For the CDR3, the DNA is TGTGCCAGCAGAACACTAGCGCAGTTCTTC.

This rearrangement joins TRBV2 to TRBJ1-2; D is ambiguous. V was pared by 6 bases and J by 4 bases, with 15 bases between. Germline V gene sequence: CDR1 SNHLY, CDR2 FYNNEI. CDR3 length: 14 residues. The CDR3: CASRSTWLSYGYTF. The CDR3 DNA reads as TGTGCCAGCAGATCGACATGGCTAAGCTATGGCTACACCTTC. Together with reference TRBV2 and TRBJ1-2, the CDR3 gives the full variable domain: EPEVTQTPSHQVTQMGQEVILRCVPISNHLYFYWYRQILGQKVEFLVSFYNNEISEKSEIFDDQFSVERPDGSNFTLKIRSTKLEDSAMYFCASRSTWLSYGYTFGSGTRLTVV.

The chain carries TRBV3-1 (or the pseudogene TRBV3-2) and TRBJ2-1; weak D call: TRBD1 (6 bases). CDR3 length: 14 amino acids. Germline CDR1 LGHDT, CDR2 YNNKEL (reference sequence). Trimming cost V 3 bases and J 7 bases, with 13 bases left between them. The CDR3 protein is CASSQTRGSNEQFF. The DNA for the CDR3 is TGTGCCAGCAGCCAGACGAGGGGGTCGAATGAGCAGTTCTTC.

This rearrangement joins TRBV5-1 to TRBJ2-7; TRBD1 matches at 8 bases. Germline CDR1 is SGHRS and CDR2 is YFSETQ. The CDR3 has 15 amino acids. Losses at the gene ends were 0 bases for V and 1 base for J; bases not matched to a gene: 3. This CDR3 is CASSLGTGISYEQYF. The CDR3 DNA reads TGCGCCAGCAGCTTGGGGACAGGGATATCCTACGAGCAGTACTTC.

V gene TRBV11-2 combines with J gene TRBJ2-7, with unresolved D. The V end was cut by 0 bases, the J end by 4 bases, with 4 bases between. In germline, CDR1 is SGHAT, CDR2 FQNNGV. The CDR3 sequence is 12 residues long. The CDR3 DNA reads as TGTGCCAGCAGCTTAGACCTGTACGAGCAGTACTTC. Its translation: CASSLDLYEQYF.

The chain recombines TRBV27 with TRBJ1-2, with 12 positions matching TRBD1. CDR1 and CDR2 from the germline V gene are MNHEY and SMNVEV (reference sequence). Unmatched junction bases numbered 10, after V lost 6 bases and J lost 2 bases. The CDR3 covers 17 residues. CDR3 sequence: CASSSRDRGPPNYGYTF. CDR3 in DNA: TGTGCCAGCAGCTCCCGGGACAGGGGGCCCCCAAACTATGGCTACACCTTC.

This rearrangement joins TRBV6-2 or TRBV6-3 to TRBJ2-7; no firm D call. This CDR3 is 13 amino acids long. Trimming removed 2 bases at V and 6 bases at J, with 11 bases between. CDR1 is MNHEY and CDR2 is SVGEGT in the germline V gene. The CDR3 sequence is CASSYRKESEQYF. CDR3 DNA sequence: TGTGCCAGCAGTTACCGCAAGGAGTCCGAGCAGTACTTC.

CDR3 sequence reads: CASSLTRGWGRQSTDTQYF. CDR3 nucleotides: TGTGCCAGCAGCCTGACTAGGGGATGGGGGAGGCAGTCAACAGATACGCAGTATTTT. This chain uses TRBV7-2 with TRBJ2-3, with TRBD2 as a possible D gene (6 bases). Germline assignment: CDR1 SGHTA and CDR2 FQGNSA. The CDR3 runs 19 residues. V lost 5 bases to trimming and J lost 3 bases, with 27 bases between them.

The chain has TRBV6-5 and TRBJ1-2; tentatively, D is TRBD1 (5 bases). With 2 bases removed from V and 4 bases from J, the gap between germline ends came to 11 bases. CDR3 size: 14 residues. Looked up from germline, CDR1 is MNHEY and CDR2 is SVGAGI. For the CDR3, the DNA is TGTGCCAGCAGTTACGACAGTCCAATCTATGGCTACACCTTC. Amino acid sequence: CASSYDSPIYGYTF.

The chain links TRBV19 to TRBJ2-3; D may be TRBD2 (6 bases). The CDR3 spans 15 residues. V was clipped by 5 bases and J by 3 bases, with 15 bases between them. Per the germline V gene, CDR1 is LNHDA and CDR2 is SQIVND (reference sequence). The CDR3 is CASSPRGVGTDTQYF. The CDR3 DNA reads TGTGCCAGTAGTCCCCGCGGGGTTGGTACAGATACGCAGTATTTT.

This rearrangement joins TRBV27 to TRBJ1-5; a possible D gene is TRBD1 (6 bases). The V end lost 4 bases, the J end lost 0 bases, and 10 bases lay between the germline ends. Germline assignment: CDR1 MNHEY and CDR2 SMNVEV (reference sequence). This CDR3 comprises 15 residues. The CDR3: CASSSGQLSNQPQHF. The CDR3 DNA sequence: TGTGCCAGCAGTTCCGGACAGCTTAGCAATCAGCCCCAGCATTTT.

The chain is built from TRBV23-1 and TRBJ1-6; tentative D call: TRBD1 (6 bases). TRBV23-1 is annotated as an ORF whose role is uncertain. V shed 8 bases and J shed 6 bases, with 17 bases lying between them. This CDR3 contains 15 residues. Here the CDR3 reads CASVGVCRGNSPLHF. CDR3 nucleotides: TGCGCCAGCGTGGGTGTTTGCAGGGGTAATTCACCCCTCCACTTT.

This chain links TRBV10-2 with TRBJ1-2; unclear D gene. Germline-derived CDR1 and CDR2 are WSHSY and SAAADI. The CDR3 is made up of 13 amino acids. Trimming removed 3 bases at V and 3 bases at J, with 8 bases between. The CDR3 reads CASSDEPYYGYTF. CDR3 nucleotide sequence: TGCGCCAGCAGTGATGAGCCCTACTATGGCTACACCTTC.

V is TRBV11-2 and J is TRBJ2-3; tentatively, D is TRBD2 (6 bases). The ends were cut back, 6 bases at V and 5 bases at J, with 15 bases in the middle. The CDR3 contains 14 residues. Germline CDR1 SGHAT, CDR2 FQNNGV. The CDR3 here is CASSKEGPVDTQYF. The CDR3 DNA follows: TGTGCCAGCAGTAAGGAGGGCCCGGTAGATACGCAGTATTTT. The full variable domain, in which reference TRBV11-2 and TRBJ2-3 provide the parts outside the CDR3, is EAGVAQSPRYKIIEKRQSVAFWCNPISGHATLYWYQQILGQGPKLLIQFQNNGVVDDSQLPKDRFSAERLKGVDSTLKIQPAKLEDSAVYLCASSKEGPVDTQYFGPGTRLTVL.

CDR3 in amino acids: CATSETSGDYNEQFF. The CDR3 nucleotides are TGTGCCACCTCGGAGACTAGCGGGGACTACAATGAGCAGTTCTTC. The chain is built from TRBV6-4 and TRBJ2-1; 11 bases map to TRBD2. The J segment lost 3 bases and the V segment lost 10 bases, leaving 8 bases of the junction unmatched. The CDR3 extends over 15 amino acids. Germline CDR1 and CDR2: MRHNA and SNTAGT.

The chain has TRBV7-9 and TRBJ1-1, with D hard to call. With 3 bases removed from V and 2 bases from J, the gap between germline ends came to 7 bases. CDR3 length: 13 amino acids. Germline V gene data show CDR1 as SEHNR and CDR2 as FQNEAQ (reference sequence). The CDR3 nucleotides are TGTGCCAGCAGCTTGGAGGGAAACACTGAAGCTTTCTTT. Its translation: CASSLEGNTEAFF.

This sequence joins TRBV7-9 and TRBJ2-1; D might be TRBD2 (5 bases). Between the trimmed V and J ends, which lost 4 bases and 2 bases, there was a span of 6 bases. The germline V gene has CDR1 SEHNR and CDR2 FQNEAQ (reference sequence). CDR3 length: 13 residues. The CDR3 region is CASSSTTYNEQFF. In nucleotides, the CDR3 is TGTGCCAGCAGCTCGACTACCTACAATGAGCAGTTCTTC. The entire variable domain, with the rest obtained from reference TRBV7-9 and TRBJ2-1, is as follows: DTGVSQNPRHKITKRGQNVTFRCDPISEHNRLYWYRQTLGQGPEFLTYFQNEAQLEKSRLLSDRFSAERPKGSFSTLEIQRTEQGDSAMYLCASSSTTYNEQFFGPGTRLTVL.

V is TRBV2 and J is TRBJ1-2; 11 bases fit TRBD1. The length of the CDR3 is 16 residues. Trimming removed 3 bases from V and 5 bases from J; junction bases left unmatched: 8. CDR1 is SNHLY and CDR2 is FYNNEI in the germline V gene. The DNA of the CDR3 is TGTGCCAGCAGTGATCCCGGACAGGGGGCGAGATATGGCTACACCTTC. Its protein product is CASSDPGQGARYGYTF.

V is TRBV7-2 and J is TRBJ1-2, with unresolved D. The CDR3 covers 14 residues. The germline V and J ends were trimmed by 8 bases and 4 bases, with 17 bases remaining between them. Germline values: CDR1 SGHTA, CDR2 FQGNSA. Here the CDR3 reads CASYSPGRPYGYTF. CDR3 coding DNA: TGTGCCAGCTATTCCCCGGGGAGGCCCTATGGCTACACCTTC.

V and J are TRBV9 and TRBJ2-1; 9 bases agree with TRBD2. Per the germline V gene, CDR1 is SGDLS and CDR2 is YYNGEE. This CDR3 spans 14 amino acids. J lost 9 bases, V lost 5 bases, and 9 bases had no gene match. The CDR3 here is CASRLAGEAGEQFF. The CDR3 DNA reads as TGTGCCAGCAGGTTAGCGGGAGAGGCTGGTGAGCAGTTCTTC.

This chain links TRBV4-3 with TRBJ2-3; 8 bases match TRBD2. The CDR3 is made up of 16 amino acids. The V segment lost 0 bases and the J segment 4 bases; nucleotides outside the gene matches: 6. Germline-derived CDR1 and CDR2 are LGHNA and YSLEER. CDR3 residues: CASSQEAGLGADTQYF. The CDR3 DNA follows: TGCGCCAGCAGCCAAGAGGCGGGACTAGGGGCAGATACGCAGTATTTT.